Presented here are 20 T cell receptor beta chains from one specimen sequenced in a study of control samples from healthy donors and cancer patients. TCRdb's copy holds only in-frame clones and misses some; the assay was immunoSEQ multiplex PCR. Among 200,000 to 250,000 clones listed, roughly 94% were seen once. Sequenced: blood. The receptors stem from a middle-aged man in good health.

The CDR3 is CSVDGTSGGAEETQYF. For the CDR3, the DNA is TGCAGCGTTGACGGGACTAGCGGGGGGGCCGAAGAGACCCAGTACTTC. This chain connects TRBV29-1 to TRBJ2-5; TRBD2 matches 16 bases. The length of the CDR3 is 16 residues. J gave up 3 bases and V 3 bases, and 4 bases lay outside the gene matches. Germline loops: CDR1 SQVTM, CDR2 ANQGSEA.

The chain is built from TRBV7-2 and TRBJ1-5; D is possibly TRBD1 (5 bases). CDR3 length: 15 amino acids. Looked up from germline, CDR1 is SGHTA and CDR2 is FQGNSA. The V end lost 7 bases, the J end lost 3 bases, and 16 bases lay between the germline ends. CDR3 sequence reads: CASTYGGVANQPQHF. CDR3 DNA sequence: TGTGCCAGCACCTATGGGGGGGTAGCCAATCAGCCCCAGCATTTT.

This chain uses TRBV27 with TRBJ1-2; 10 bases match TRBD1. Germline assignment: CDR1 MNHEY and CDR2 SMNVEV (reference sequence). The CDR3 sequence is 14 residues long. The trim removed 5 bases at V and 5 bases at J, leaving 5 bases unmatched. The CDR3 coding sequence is TGTGCCAGCAGTGATGGGACAGGGGTGTATGGCTACACCTTC. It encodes CASSDGTGVYGYTF.

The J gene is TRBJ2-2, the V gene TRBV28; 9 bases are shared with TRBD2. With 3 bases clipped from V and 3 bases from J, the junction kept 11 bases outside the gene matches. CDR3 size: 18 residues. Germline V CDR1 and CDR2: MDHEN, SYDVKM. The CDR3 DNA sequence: TGTGCCAGCAGTTTTCCCGGTCGAGCGGGGGGACACACCGGGGAGCTGTTTTTT. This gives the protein CASSFPGRAGGHTGELFF.

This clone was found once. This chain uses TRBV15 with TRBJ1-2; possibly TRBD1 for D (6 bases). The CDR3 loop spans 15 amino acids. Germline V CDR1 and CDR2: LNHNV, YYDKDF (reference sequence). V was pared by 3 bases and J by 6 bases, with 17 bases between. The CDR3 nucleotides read TGTGCCACCAGCAGTTCCCCGAACAGGGTACATGGCTACACCTTC. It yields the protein CATSSSPNRVHGYTF.

The CDR3 spells CASSPVGTGDGYTF. CDR3 nucleotides: TGTGCCAGCAGTCCCGTAGGGACAGGGGATGGCTACACCTTC. The chain carries TRBV2 and TRBJ1-2; TRBD1 aligns across 10 bases. Germline values: CDR1 SNHLY, CDR2 FYNNEI. The CDR3 has 14 amino acids. The V gene end was trimmed by 5 bases and the J gene end by 6 bases; junction bases not matched to a gene: 6.

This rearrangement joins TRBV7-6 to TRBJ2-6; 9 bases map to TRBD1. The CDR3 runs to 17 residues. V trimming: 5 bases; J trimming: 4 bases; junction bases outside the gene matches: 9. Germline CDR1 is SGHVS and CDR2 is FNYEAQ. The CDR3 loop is CASSPLQGASGANVLTF. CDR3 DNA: TGTGCCAGCAGCCCGCTACAGGGGGCGAGCGGGGCCAACGTCCTGACTTTC.

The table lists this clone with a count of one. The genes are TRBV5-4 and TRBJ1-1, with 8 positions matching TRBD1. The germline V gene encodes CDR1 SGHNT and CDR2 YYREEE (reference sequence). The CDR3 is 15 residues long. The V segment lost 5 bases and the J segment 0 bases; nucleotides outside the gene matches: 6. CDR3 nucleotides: TGTGCCAGCAGGTCAACAGGGGGTGTGAACACTGAAGCTTTCTTT. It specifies CASRSTGGVNTEAFF.

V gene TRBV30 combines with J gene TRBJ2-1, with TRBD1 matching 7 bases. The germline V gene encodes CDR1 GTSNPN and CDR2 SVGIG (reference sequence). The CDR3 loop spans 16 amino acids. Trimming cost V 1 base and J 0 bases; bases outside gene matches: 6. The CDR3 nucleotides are TGTGCCTGGAGTGCAGGACAGGAAAGCTCCTACAATGAGCAGTTCTTC. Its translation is CAWSAGQESSYNEQFF.

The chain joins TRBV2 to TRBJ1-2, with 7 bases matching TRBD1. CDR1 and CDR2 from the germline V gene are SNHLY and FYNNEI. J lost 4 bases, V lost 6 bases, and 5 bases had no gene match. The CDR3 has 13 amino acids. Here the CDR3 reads CASRDRVSYGYTF. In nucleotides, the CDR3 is TGTGCCAGCAGAGACAGGGTGAGCTATGGCTACACCTTC.

The CDR3 loop reads CASSNGGADEQYF. CDR3 DNA: TGTGCCAGCAGTAACGGGGGGGCGGACGAGCAGTACTTC. The rearrangement joins TRBV12-3 or TRBV12-4 to TRBJ2-7; 8 positions agree with TRBD2. V shed 5 bases and J 5 bases; nucleotides not matched to a gene: 5. This CDR3 has 13 residues.

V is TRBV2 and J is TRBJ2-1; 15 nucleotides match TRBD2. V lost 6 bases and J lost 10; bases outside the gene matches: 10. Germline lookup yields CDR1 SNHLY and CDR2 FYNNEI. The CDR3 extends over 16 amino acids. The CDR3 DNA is TGTGCCAGCAGAAGGAGGACTAGCGGGGGGGCGGGAGAGCAGTTCTTC. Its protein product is CASRRRTSGGAGEQFF.

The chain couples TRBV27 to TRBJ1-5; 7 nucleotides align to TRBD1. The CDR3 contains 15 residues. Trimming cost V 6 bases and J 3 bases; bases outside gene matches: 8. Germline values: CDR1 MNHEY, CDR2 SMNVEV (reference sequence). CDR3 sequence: CASRMNRGLNQPQHF. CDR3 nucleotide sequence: TGTGCCAGCAGAATGAACAGGGGACTCAATCAGCCCCAGCATTTT.

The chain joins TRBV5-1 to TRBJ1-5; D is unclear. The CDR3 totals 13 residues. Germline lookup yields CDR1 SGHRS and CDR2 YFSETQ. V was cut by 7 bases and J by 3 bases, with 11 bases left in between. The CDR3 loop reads CASALAPNQPQHF. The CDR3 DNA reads TGCGCCAGCGCTCTGGCTCCCAATCAGCCCCAGCATTTT.

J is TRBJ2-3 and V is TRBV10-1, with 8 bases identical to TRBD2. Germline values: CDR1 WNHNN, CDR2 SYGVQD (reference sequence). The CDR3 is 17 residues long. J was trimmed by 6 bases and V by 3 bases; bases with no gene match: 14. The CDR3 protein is CASSDRSGGLGWDTQYF. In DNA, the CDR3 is TGCGCCAGCAGTGATAGGAGCGGGGGCCTCGGGTGGGATACGCAGTATTTT.

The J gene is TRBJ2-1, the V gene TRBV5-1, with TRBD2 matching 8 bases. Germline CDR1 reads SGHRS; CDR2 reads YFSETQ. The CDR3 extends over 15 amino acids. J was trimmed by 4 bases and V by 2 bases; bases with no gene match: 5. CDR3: CASSLGAGEYNEQFF. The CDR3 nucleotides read TGCGCCAGCAGCTTAGGAGCGGGGGAGTACAATGAGCAGTTCTTC.

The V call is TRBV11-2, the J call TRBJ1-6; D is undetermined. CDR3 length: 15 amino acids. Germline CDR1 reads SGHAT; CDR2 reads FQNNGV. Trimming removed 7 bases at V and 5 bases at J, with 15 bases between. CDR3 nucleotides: TGTGCCAGCACCCTACGAAATCCGGATAATTCACCCCTCCACTTT. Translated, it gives CASTLRNPDNSPLHF.

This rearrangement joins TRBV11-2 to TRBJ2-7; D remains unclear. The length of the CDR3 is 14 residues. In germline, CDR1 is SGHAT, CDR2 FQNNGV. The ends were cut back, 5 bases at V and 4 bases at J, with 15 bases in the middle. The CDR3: CASSPTGRKYEQYV. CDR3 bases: TGTGCCAGCAGCCCTACCGGACGAAAGTACGAGCAGTACGTC.

CDR3 region: CASSLLVGGANEKLFF. The CDR3, as DNA: TGTGCCAGCAGCCTACTGGTGGGGGGAGCTAATGAAAAACTGTTTTTT. This chain links TRBV5-4 with TRBJ1-4; tentative D call: TRBD1 (5 bases). V gave up 4 bases and J gave up 3 bases, with 16 bases separating them. The germline CDR1 and CDR2 sequences are SGHNT and YYREEE (reference sequence). The CDR3 length is 16 residues.

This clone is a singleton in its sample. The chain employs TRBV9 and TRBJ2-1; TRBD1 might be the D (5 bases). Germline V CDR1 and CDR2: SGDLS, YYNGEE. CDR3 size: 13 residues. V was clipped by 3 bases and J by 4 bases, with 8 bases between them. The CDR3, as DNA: TGTGCCAGCAGCGGACAGCGTTACAATGAGCAGTTCTTC. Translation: CASSGQRYNEQFF.